Given below is one TCR beta chain in context. From germline, CDR1 is LGHNA and CDR2 YSLEER. The CDR3 spans 16 residues. V shed 0 bases and J shed 1 base, with 12 bases lying between them. The data originate from a study of blood T cells in healthy people across ages. Through a sample-barcoded 5' primer and a J-beta primer mix, a second PCR was run for roughly 7 to 12 cycles. The authors tagged each cDNA molecule using a template-switch adaptor with 12 random nucleotides. Each single sample gave us at least 2.5 million CDR3-containing paired-end reads. TCRdb re-called the 5' RACE reads with MiXCR, one entry per CDR3 protein. Here the sample spans about 1.5 million distinct CDR3 sequences, about 42% being singletons. The sample, about 9.7 milliliters of peripheral blood, was drawn from each donor. Total RNA, at least 6 micrograms per sample, came from PBMCs.

The sequence derives from a woman aged 18-29 years in good health. The V gene is TRBV4-3, the J gene TRBJ1-1; TRBD1 might be the D (5 bases). The sample consisted of blood. The DNA of the CDR3 is TGCGCCAGCAGCCAAGACGGGGGAGGATCGAACACTGAAGCTTTCTTT. Translated, it gives CASSQDGGGSNTEAFF.